Each of the 18 T cell receptor beta chains below was sequenced from the same sample in a study of vaccination and CD4 T cells after COVID-19. These TCRs are of unknown antigen specificity. The Oncomine TCR Beta short-read assay sequenced DNA from cultured CD4+ T cells. Via MiXCR, TCRdb re-called the PCR reads, giving one row per CDR3 protein. The data hold some 21,000 distinct CDR3 sequences, with under 45% observed a single time. Treatment specified: roughly 11-day PBMC culture with coronavirus spike peptide pools or control peptides (ViraFEST assay). Sequencing used cultured CD4+ T cells from blood. The receptors shown here come from a human donor with COVID-19.

Comments on this clonotype: The conserved phenylalanine or tryptophan is not found at the CDR3 terminus, so this likely reflects a read error. The chain combines TRBV27 with TRBJ2-1; D is unresolved. The V and J ends lost 5 bases and 6 bases respectively, with 20 bases between them. The CDR3 covers 16 residues. CDR1 is MNHEY and CDR2 is SMNVEV in the germline V gene (reference sequence). The CDR3 DNA sequence: TGTGCCAGCAGTCACGTCGAAAGCAGGTTCGGCAATGAGCAGTTCCTC. This codes for CASSHVESRFGNEQFL.

The table lists this clonotype with a few counts. V and J are TRBV18 and TRBJ1-1; TRBD1 matches at 7 bases. The CDR3 contains 14 residues. Germline V gene data show CDR1 as KGHSH and CDR2 as LQKENI. Trimming removed 6 bases from V and 3 bases from J; junction bases left unmatched: 7. In DNA form, the CDR3 reads TGTGCCAGCTCTGAGGCACAGGGGTACACTGAAGCTTTCTTT. Translation gives CASSEAQGYTEAFF.

The chain recombines TRBV11-3 with TRBJ2-4; 7 bases fit TRBD2. Per the germline V gene, CDR1 is SGHNT and CDR2 is YENEEA. This CDR3 is built from 17 residues. The V and J ends lost 5 bases and 1 base, in that order; junction bases with no gene match: 11. The CDR3 DNA is TGTGCCAGCAGCCATACTCTCGCGGGGGTGGCCAAAAACATTCAGTACTTC. It is translated as CASSHTLAGVAKNIQYF.

The rearrangement uses TRBV20-1 and TRBJ2-3, with D perhaps TRBD2 (6 bases). CDR1 and CDR2 (germline): DFQATT, SNEGSKA (reference sequence). The CDR3 has 14 amino acids. Written as DNA, the CDR3 is TGCAGCATAGACCGGGACTCGAGCACAGATACGCAGTATTTT. The encoded protein is CSIDRDSSTDTQYF.

J is TRBJ1-4 and V is TRBV30, with D tentatively TRBD1 (5 bases). Trimming took off 4 bases at V and 10 bases at J, with 19 bases between the two ends. There are 14 residues in the CDR3. In germline, CDR1 is GTSNPN, CDR2 SVGIG (reference sequence). This CDR3 is CAWNFGAGGGKLFF. CDR3 bases: TGTGCCTGGAATTTCGGGGCGGGGGGTGGAAAACTGTTTTTT.

This clonotype was detected only a few times. The CDR3 region is CASSLGPSSGNTIYF. The CDR3 region has the DNA TGTGCCAGCAGCTTGGGGCCCAGCTCTGGAAACACCATATATTTT. J is TRBJ1-3 and V is TRBV7-3, with D perhaps matching TRBD1 (5 bases). Trimming pared 3 bases from V and 0 bases from J, leaving 9 bases between. The CDR3 runs to 15 residues. The germline V gene has CDR1 SGHTA and CDR2 FQGTGA. Together with reference TRBV7-3 and TRBJ1-3, the CDR3 gives the full variable domain: GAGVSQTPSNKVTEKGKYVELRCDPISGHTALYWYRQSLGQGPEFLIYFQGTGAADDSGLPNDRFFAVRPEGSVSTLKIQRTERGDSAVYLCASSLGPSSGNTIYFGEGSWLTVV.

Only one count was recorded for this clonotype. The chain couples TRBV5-1 to TRBJ2-2; D uncertain. V lost 2 bases and J 1 base, leaving 9 bases between the germline ends. The CDR3 sequence is 15 residues long. Germline V gene sequence: CDR1 SGHRS, CDR2 YFSETQ. As DNA, the CDR3 is TGCGCCAGCAGCTTAAGGGCCGAGAACACCGGGGAGCTGTTTTTT. It specifies CASSLRAENTGELFF.

This clonotype was seen more than once but under ten times. The chain combines TRBV6-2 or TRBV6-3 with TRBJ1-2; 10 nucleotides line up with TRBD1. Germline lookup yields CDR1 MNHEY and CDR2 SVGEGT. CDR3 length: 15 amino acids. V gave up 2 bases and J gave up 2 bases; unmatched junction bases: 2. CDR3 loop: CASSYGQGGNYGYTF. DNA for the CDR3: TGTGCCAGCAGTTACGGACAGGGGGGAAACTATGGCTACACCTTC.

The rearrangement links TRBV6-2 or TRBV6-3 to TRBJ1-4; 9 positions match TRBD1. The CDR3 covers 19 residues. Per germline, CDR1 MNHEY and CDR2 SVGEGT. With 1 base clipped from V and 8 bases from J, the junction kept 17 bases outside the gene matches. CDR3 coding DNA: TGTGCCAGCAGTTACTATACCCCAGGAATTAACAGGGGGCACGAAAAACTGTTTTTT. This translates into CASSYYTPGINRGHEKLFF.

A single count supports this clonotype. The J gene is TRBJ2-4, the V gene TRBV5-4; 8 bases fit TRBD1. Trimming took 4 bases from V and 6 from J; bases not matched to a gene: 6. The CDR3 is 14 residues long. Germline assignment: CDR1 SGHNT and CDR2 YYREEE (reference sequence). Here the CDR3 reads CASSREGQGNIQYF. The CDR3 region has the DNA TGTGCCAGCAGCCGCGAAGGACAGGGAAACATTCAGTACTTC.

Only a few counts were recorded for this clonotype. The chain is built from TRBV11-2 and TRBJ1-4; TRBD1 agrees at 9 bases. V lost 4 bases to trimming and J lost 8 bases; unmatched junction nucleotides: 8. This CDR3 contains 15 residues. Germline loops: CDR1 SGHAT, CDR2 FQNNGV. The CDR3 reads CASSSQGAGREKLFF. The CDR3 DNA follows: TGTGCCAGCAGCTCACAGGGGGCAGGGAGGGAAAAACTGTTTTTT.

This clonotype came up a few times. The V and J genes are TRBV5-5 and TRBJ1-5; 7 nucleotides line up with TRBD1. The V segment lost 3 bases and the J segment 2 bases; nucleotides outside the gene matches: 11. Germline lookup yields CDR1 SGHKS and CDR2 YYEKEE (reference sequence). This CDR3 is 17 amino acids long. The CDR3 DNA follows: TGTGCCAGCAGCTCGGGGGGCCGACAGGGCGGCAATCAGCCCCAGCATTTT. It specifies CASSSGGRQGGNQPQHF.

The chain recombines TRBV20-1 with TRBJ1-5, with TRBD1 identical over 7 bases. Germline-derived CDR1 and CDR2 are DFQATT and SNEGSKA (reference sequence). The CDR3 consists of 14 residues. After removal of 6 bases from V and 6 bases from J, the junction contained 11 bases not matched to a gene. The CDR3 region has the DNA TGCAGTGCATCCGGACAGGTCTTCAGTCAGCCCCAGCATTTT. Amino acid sequence: CSASGQVFSQPQHF.

This clonotype was seen a handful of times. The V call is TRBV2, the J call TRBJ2-5; 7 nucleotides match TRBD1. CDR3 size: 14 residues. Trimming cost V 8 bases and J 2 bases; bases outside gene matches: 8. Looked up from germline, CDR1 is SNHLY and CDR2 is FYNNEI. DNA of the CDR3: TGTGCCAGCCTACCGGGACAGTGGCAAGAGACCCAGTACTTC. Its protein is CASLPGQWQETQYF.

The chain joins TRBV5-4 to TRBJ1-6, with 7 bases lining up with TRBD1. The V gene's germline CDR1 is SGHNT and CDR2 YYREEE (reference sequence). The CDR3 has 18 residues. V dropped 4 bases and J dropped 5; count of bases not matched to a gene: 15. This CDR3 reads CASSPTQGGGPNNSPLHF. CDR3 nucleotides: TGTGCCAGCAGCCCCACCCAGGGGGGTGGGCCTAATAATTCACCCCTCCACTTT. Looking up the rest from reference TRBV5-4 and TRBJ1-6 gives the full variable domain: ETGVTQSPTHLIKTRGQQVTLRCSSQSGHNTVSWYQQALGQGPQFIFQYYREEENGRGNFPPRFSGLQFPNYSSELNVNALELDDSALYLCASSPTQGGGPNNSPLHFGNGTRLTVT.

This clonotype was seen only a few times. Here the CDR3 DNA reads TGTGCCAGCAGCCAGGCCGGGACTAGCGGGGAGAGGACCCAGTACTTC. Its protein product is CASSQAGTSGERTQYF. The J gene is TRBJ2-5, the V gene TRBV11-1, with 13 bases matching TRBD2. Germline trimming cut 5 bases from V and 7 bases from J; bases unmatched to any gene: 10. The germline V gene encodes CDR1 SGHAT and CDR2 FQDESV (reference sequence). This CDR3 region has 16 residues.

The chain employs TRBV19 and TRBJ2-7; D is perhaps TRBD2 (6 bases). V lost 7 bases, J lost 4 bases, and 14 bases lay in between. This CDR3 has 13 amino acids. Germline-derived CDR1 and CDR2 are LNHDA and SQIVND (reference sequence). The CDR3 is CASTEDGGYEQYF. DNA of the CDR3: TGTGCCAGTACCGAAGACGGGGGTTACGAGCAGTACTTC. Full variable domain (missing parts from reference TRBV19 and TRBJ2-7): DGGITQSPKYLFRKEGQNVTLSCEQNLNHDAMYWYRQDPGQGLRLIYYSQIVNDFQKGDIAEGYSVSREKKESFPLTVTSAQKNPTAFYLCASTEDGGYEQYFGPGTRLTVT.

The sample holds a few counts of this clonotype. The gene calls are TRBV20-1 and TRBJ2-1, with TRBD2 matching 7 bases. CDR3 length equals 15 residues. J gave up 5 bases and V 3 bases, and 10 bases lay outside the gene matches. Germline values: CDR1 DFQATT, CDR2 SNEGSKA (reference sequence). The CDR3 loop is CSARGGGEIDNEQFF. In nucleotides, the CDR3 is TGCAGTGCTAGGGGCGGGGGAGAAATAGACAATGAGCAGTTCTTC.